The 10 T cell receptor beta chains below were found in one sample sequenced in a study of cytomegalovirus exposure and HLA in healthy donors. Both 60 Vbeta primers and 13 Jbeta primers went into the PCR. Method: immunoSEQ multiplex PCR; TCRdb's copy keeps in-frame clones and lacks some. The sample records some 140,000 clones, about 80% being singletons. The sample comprised PBMCs. Receptors originate from a young man in good health and CMV-seronegative.

CDR3 sequence (DNA): TGCAGCGTTGAAGTGGGCGAAGGAGAGACCCAGTACTTC. Translating gives CSVEVGEGETQYF. This chain links TRBV29-1 with TRBJ2-5; D not resolved. The CDR3 spans 13 residues. CDR1 and CDR2 from the germline V gene are SQVTM and ANQGSEA. V lost 1 base, J lost 4 bases, and 10 bases lay in between.

This chain joins TRBV5-1 and TRBJ2-3, with no clear D. The CDR3 sequence is 14 residues long. Trimming stripped 1 base from V and 5 bases from J, with 11 bases between. The germline CDR1 and CDR2 sequences are SGHRS and YFSETQ. The chain's CDR3 is CASSLSSFQDTQYF. The CDR3 DNA sequence: TGCGCCAGCAGCTTGAGCTCCTTCCAAGATACGCAGTATTTT. Using reference TRBV5-1 and TRBJ2-3 for the parts outside the CDR3, the full variable domain is KAGVTQTPRYLIKTRGQQVTLSCSPISGHRSVSWYQQTPGQGLQFLFEYFSETQRNKGNFPGRFSGRQFSNSRSEMNVSTLELGDSALYLCASSLSSFQDTQYFGPGTRLTVL.

This clone was found once. The genes are TRBV11-2 and TRBJ1-2, with a possible D match to TRBD1 (6 bases). Germline lookup yields CDR1 SGHAT and CDR2 FQNNGV. The CDR3 spans 15 residues. V was pared by 8 bases and J by 6 bases, with 22 bases between. The CDR3 region is CASGSSNTGRHGYTF. CDR3 nucleotide sequence: TGTGCCAGCGGATCCTCCAATACAGGGCGGCATGGCTACACCTTC.

The chain uses TRBV6-4 and TRBJ2-3; no firm D call. Germline CDR1 is MRHNA and CDR2 is SNTAGT. V was shortened by 4 bases and J by 3 bases, with 8 bases between the two germline ends. CDR3 size: 13 residues. The CDR3 region is CASSVRLTDTQYF. The CDR3 DNA follows: TGTGCCAGCAGTGTCCGTCTGACAGATACGCAGTATTTT.

The chain employs TRBV28 and TRBJ2-1; D is perhaps TRBD2 (6 bases). The V end lost 5 bases, the J end lost 7 bases, and 21 bases lay between the germline ends. The CDR3 totals 16 residues. Germline CDR1 is MDHEN and CDR2 is SYDVKM. CDR3 sequence (DNA): TGTGCCAGCAGTACTCACAGCGGGCCGAGTCTGAATGAGCAGTTCTTC. Its translation: CASSTHSGPSLNEQFF.

The chain recombines TRBV15 with TRBJ2-3; a possible D gene is TRBD1 (6 bases). Trimming pared 0 bases from V and 5 bases from J, leaving 12 bases between. The CDR3 spans 15 residues. Germline V gene sequence: CDR1 LNHNV, CDR2 YYDKDF (reference sequence). As DNA, the CDR3 is TGTGCCACCAGCAGAGATCTCAGGGGTATAGATACGCAGTATTTT. It encodes CATSRDLRGIDTQYF.

This clone has a handful of counts. One junction end does not reproduce the germline sequence, and a read error may be involved. The chain uses TRBV7-7 and TRBJ2-5; D gene ambiguous. From germline, CDR1 is SSHAT and CDR2 FNYEAQ (reference sequence). This CDR3 contains 13 residues. The CDR3 coding sequence is TGTGCTAGCAGCCGAGGATCGCGGGAGACCCAGTACTTC. As protein: CASSRGSRETQYF.

This clone occurred once. The J gene is TRBJ2-7, the V gene TRBV6-1; 9 bases line up with TRBD2. From germline, CDR1 is MNHNS and CDR2 SASEGT. The length of the CDR3 is 16 residues. Trimming cost V 0 bases and J 3 bases; bases outside gene matches: 6. CDR3 region: CASSEALAGTYYEQYF. CDR3 sequence (DNA): TGTGCCAGCAGTGAAGCGCTAGCGGGGACGTACTACGAGCAGTACTTC.

The chain combines TRBV28 with TRBJ1-5, with unresolved D. Germline lookup yields CDR1 MDHEN and CDR2 SYDVKM. The V and J ends lost 2 bases and 1 base respectively, with 6 bases between them. The CDR3 consists of 14 residues. CDR3 in DNA: TGTGCCAGCAGTTTAGCGGAGAGCAATCAGCCCCAGCATTTT. Protein product: CASSLAESNQPQHF.

The chain carries TRBV28 and TRBJ2-7; 8 nucleotides match TRBD2. This CDR3 contains 16 residues. Unmatched junction bases numbered 10, after V lost 2 bases and J lost 4 bases. The germline CDR1 and CDR2 sequences are MDHEN and SYDVKM. Here the CDR3 DNA reads TGTGCCAGCAGTTTAGATCGGGGACTAGGAATATACGAGCAGTACTTC. As protein: CASSLDRGLGIYEQYF.